This paragraph reports one T cell receptor beta chain. There is no known antigen for this receptor. Qualities for individual bases were not recorded, and no much larger clone is one base off. This entry comes from a study of T cell repertoires in cytomegalovirus infection (dated by TCRdb to the late 2010s). As for the study more broadly: Donor HLA type was relevant to the analysis, as public TCR beta signatures indicated carriage of CMV infection together with the matching HLA type.

The CDR3 runs 16 residues from the cysteine to the phenylalanine. This entry keeps only the CDR3 DNA: 48 bases, framed from base 1. From V the trimming removes 5 bases and from J it removes 3 bases, while the gene matches leave 5 bases of the junction unaccounted for. Findings and caveats that apply to the study as a whole: In both this cohort and an independent roughly 330-donor cohort, the cumulative frequency of public TCR beta family members distinguished carriers of CMV infection plus the relevant HLA type. The ex vivo response was dominated by HLA-C-restricted CMV-specific TCR beta clonotypes, which also provided the single most frequent clonotype in two of eight donors.

The sequencer listed for this sample is Illumina HiSeq 1500. TCRdb reran the public reads through fastp at Q25 and MiXCR, keeping productive beta chains. For every CDR3 protein sequence, its rows merge into one entry that carries the most common genes and DNA. This sample lists 100,000 or so distinct CDR3 sequences; about a quarter were detected once. Clones ranked in the top ten supply about two fifths of the sample. Sequencing used CD8+ T cells from PBMCs. Rearrangement joined TRBV12-3 or TRBV12-4 to TRBJ2-3, and 13 bases in between align with TRBD2. The sequence was collected from a human donor in good health (CMV status not recorded). Some clones in this sample may be carry-over from other donors' samples. CDR3 sequence: CASSTSGGALTDTQYF. The DNA sequence is TGTGCCAGCAGTACTAGCGGGGGGGCCTTGACAGATACGCAGTATTTT.